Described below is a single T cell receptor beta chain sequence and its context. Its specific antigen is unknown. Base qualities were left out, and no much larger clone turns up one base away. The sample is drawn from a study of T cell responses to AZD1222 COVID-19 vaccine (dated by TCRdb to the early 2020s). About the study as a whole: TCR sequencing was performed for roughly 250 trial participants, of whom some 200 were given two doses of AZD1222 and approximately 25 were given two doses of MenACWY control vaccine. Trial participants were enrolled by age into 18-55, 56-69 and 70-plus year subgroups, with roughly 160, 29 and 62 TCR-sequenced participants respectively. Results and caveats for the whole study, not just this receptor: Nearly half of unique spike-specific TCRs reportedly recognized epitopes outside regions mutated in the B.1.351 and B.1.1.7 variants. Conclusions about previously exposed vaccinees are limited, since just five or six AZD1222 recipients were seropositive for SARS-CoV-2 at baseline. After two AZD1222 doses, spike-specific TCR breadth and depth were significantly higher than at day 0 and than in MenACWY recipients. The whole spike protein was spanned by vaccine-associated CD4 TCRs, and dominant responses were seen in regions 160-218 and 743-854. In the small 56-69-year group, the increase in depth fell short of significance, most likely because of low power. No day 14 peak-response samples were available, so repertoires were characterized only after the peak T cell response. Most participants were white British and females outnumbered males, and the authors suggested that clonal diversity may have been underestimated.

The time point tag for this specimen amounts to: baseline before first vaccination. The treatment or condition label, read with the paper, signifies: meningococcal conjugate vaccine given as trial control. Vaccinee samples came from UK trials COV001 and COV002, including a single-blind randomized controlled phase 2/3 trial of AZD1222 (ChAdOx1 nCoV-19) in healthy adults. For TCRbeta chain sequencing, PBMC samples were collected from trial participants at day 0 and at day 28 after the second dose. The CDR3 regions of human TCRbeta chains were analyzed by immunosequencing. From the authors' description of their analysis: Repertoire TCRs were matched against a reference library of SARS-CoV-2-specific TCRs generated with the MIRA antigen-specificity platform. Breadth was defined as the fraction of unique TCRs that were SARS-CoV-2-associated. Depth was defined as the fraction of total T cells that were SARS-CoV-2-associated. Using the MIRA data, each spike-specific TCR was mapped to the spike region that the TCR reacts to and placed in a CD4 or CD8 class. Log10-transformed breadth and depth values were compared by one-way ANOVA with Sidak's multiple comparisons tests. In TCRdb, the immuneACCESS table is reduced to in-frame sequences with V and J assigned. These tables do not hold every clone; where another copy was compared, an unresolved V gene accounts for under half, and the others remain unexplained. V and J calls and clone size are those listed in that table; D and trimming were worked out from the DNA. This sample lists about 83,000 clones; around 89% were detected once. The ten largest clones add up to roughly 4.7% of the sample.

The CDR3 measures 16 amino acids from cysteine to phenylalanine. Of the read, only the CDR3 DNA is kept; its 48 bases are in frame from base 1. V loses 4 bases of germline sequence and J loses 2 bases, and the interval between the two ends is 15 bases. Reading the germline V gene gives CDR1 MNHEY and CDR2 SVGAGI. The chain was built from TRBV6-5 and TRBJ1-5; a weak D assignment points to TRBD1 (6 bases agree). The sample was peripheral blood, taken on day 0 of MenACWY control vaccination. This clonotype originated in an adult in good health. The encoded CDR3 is CASSSSGAVGNQPQHF. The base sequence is TGTGCCAGCAGTTCCTCGGGGGCGGTGGGCAATCAGCCCCAGCATTTT.